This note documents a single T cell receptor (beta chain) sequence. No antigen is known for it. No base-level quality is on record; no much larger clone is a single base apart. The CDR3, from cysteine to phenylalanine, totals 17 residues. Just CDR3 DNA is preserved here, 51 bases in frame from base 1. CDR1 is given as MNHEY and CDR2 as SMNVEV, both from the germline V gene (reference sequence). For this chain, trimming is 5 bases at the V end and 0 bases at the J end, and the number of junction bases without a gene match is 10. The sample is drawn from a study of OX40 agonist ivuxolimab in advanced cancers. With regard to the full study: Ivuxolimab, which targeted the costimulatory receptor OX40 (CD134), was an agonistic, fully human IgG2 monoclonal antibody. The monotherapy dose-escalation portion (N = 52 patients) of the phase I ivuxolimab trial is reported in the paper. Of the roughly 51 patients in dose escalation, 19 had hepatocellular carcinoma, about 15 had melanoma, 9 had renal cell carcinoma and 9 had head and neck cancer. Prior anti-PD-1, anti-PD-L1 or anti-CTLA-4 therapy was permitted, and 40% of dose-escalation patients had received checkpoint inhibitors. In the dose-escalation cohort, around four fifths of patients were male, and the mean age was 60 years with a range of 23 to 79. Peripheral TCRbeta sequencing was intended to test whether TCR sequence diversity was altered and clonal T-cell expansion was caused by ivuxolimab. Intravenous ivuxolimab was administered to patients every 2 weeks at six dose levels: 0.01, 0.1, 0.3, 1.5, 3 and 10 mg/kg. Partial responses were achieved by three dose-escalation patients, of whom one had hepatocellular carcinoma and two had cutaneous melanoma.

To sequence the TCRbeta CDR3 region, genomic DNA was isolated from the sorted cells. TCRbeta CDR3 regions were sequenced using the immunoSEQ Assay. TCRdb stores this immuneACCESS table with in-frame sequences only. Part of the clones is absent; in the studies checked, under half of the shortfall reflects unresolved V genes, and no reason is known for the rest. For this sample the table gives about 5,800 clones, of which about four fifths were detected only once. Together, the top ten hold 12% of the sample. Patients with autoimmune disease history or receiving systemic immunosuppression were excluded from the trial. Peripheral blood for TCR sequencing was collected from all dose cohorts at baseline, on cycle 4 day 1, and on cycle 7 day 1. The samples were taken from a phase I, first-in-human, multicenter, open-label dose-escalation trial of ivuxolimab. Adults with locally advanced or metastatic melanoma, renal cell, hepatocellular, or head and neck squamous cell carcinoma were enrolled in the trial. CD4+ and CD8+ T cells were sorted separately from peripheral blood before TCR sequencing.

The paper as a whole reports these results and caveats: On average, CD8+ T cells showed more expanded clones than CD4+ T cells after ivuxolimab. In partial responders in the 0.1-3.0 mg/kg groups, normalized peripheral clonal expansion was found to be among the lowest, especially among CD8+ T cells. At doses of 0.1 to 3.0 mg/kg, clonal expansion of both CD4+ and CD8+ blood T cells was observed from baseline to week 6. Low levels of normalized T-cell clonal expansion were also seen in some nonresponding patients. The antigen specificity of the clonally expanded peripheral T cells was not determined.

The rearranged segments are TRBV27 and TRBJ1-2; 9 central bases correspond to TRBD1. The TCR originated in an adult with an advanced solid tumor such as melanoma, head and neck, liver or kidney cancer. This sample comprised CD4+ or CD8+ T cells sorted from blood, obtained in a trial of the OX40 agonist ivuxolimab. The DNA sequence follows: TGTGCCAGCAGTAAAACAGGGGGCGCAGGGACTAACTATGGCTACACCTTC. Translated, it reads CASSKTGGAGTNYGYTF.